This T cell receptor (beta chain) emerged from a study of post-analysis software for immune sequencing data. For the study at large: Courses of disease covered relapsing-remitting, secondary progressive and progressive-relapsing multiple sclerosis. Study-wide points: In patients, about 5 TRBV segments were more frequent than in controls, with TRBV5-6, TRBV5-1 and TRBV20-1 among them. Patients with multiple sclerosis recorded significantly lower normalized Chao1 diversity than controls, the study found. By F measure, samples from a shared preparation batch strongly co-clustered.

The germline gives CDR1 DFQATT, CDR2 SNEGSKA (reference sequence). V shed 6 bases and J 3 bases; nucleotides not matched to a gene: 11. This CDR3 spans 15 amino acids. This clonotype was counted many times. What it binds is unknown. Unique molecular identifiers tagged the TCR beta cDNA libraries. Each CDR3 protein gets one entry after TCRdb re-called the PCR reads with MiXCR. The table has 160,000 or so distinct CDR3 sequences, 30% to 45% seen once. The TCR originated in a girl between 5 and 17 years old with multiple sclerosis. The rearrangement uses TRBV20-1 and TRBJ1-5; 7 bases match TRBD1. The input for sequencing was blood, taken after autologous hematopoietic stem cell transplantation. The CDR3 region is CSARDPTGYNQPQHF. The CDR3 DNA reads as TGCAGTGCCCGTGACCCGACAGGGTACAATCAGCCCCAGCATTTT.